This entry lists 8 T cell receptor beta chains sequenced from one sample in a study of cytomegalovirus exposure and HLA in healthy donors (dated by TCRdb to 2017 to 2019). The library relied on the immunoSEQ multiplex PCR assay. For the multiplex PCR, a mixture combining 60 forward primers for TCR Vbeta segments and 13 reverse primers for TCR Jbeta segments was used. TCRdb retrieved this table from immuneACCESS and kept in-frame rearrangements only. Not all clones are present; in checked studies, unresolved V genes account for under half, and no reason is known for the remainder. This sample gives approximately 120,000 clones in total; under 85% of them show up just once. In total, the top ten clones hold 4% to 4.5% of the sample. Sequencing was done on a sample of PBMCs. The receptors originated from a woman aged 45-59 years in good health and CMV-seropositive.

The chain joins TRBV7-3 to TRBJ2-6; 7 nucleotides line up with TRBD1. The germline gives CDR1 SGHTA, CDR2 FQGTGA. The CDR3 spans 16 residues. The junction had 6 bases not matched to a gene; V was cut back by 4 bases and J by 3 bases. CDR3 DNA: TGTGCCAGCAGCTCGGGACAGTCTCTTGGGGCCAACGTCCTGACTTTC. Translation gives CASSSGQSLGANVLTF.

In this sample, this clone turned up a few times. The chain uses TRBV19 and TRBJ2-7, with D possibly TRBD1 on 6 matching bases. Germline CDR1 LNHDA, CDR2 SQIVND (reference sequence). Trimming took off 4 bases at V and 6 bases at J, with 22 bases between the two ends. CDR3 length: 16 residues. The CDR3 DNA sequence: TGTGCCAGTAGTACGATCCCCTCCGGGACATTTGGCGAGCAGTACTTC. Residues: CASSTIPSGTFGEQYF.

This chain links TRBV6-1 with TRBJ2-1; 10 nucleotides agree with TRBD2. Germline CDR1 and CDR2: MNHNS and SASEGT. V dropped 6 bases and J dropped 4; count of bases not matched to a gene: 6. The CDR3 spans 15 residues. The CDR3 bases are TGTGCCAGCAGCATTACTAGCGGGGCATACAATGAGCAGTTCTTC. Protein: CASSITSGAYNEQFF.

The chain employs TRBV4-2 and TRBJ2-3; D not resolved. There are 15 residues in the CDR3. The V gene lost 1 base and the J gene lost 6 bases, with 14 bases spanning the gap. The germline V gene encodes CDR1 LGHNA and CDR2 YNFKEQ. CDR3 sequence reads: CASSQAGVYGDTQYF. In DNA form, the CDR3 reads TGTGCCAGCAGCCAAGCGGGTGTTTACGGGGATACGCAGTATTTT.

This chain uses TRBV9 with TRBJ2-1, with TRBD2 matching 10 bases. The CDR3 is 16 amino acids. From germline, CDR1 is SGDLS and CDR2 YYNGEE. V dropped 4 bases and J dropped 9; count of bases not matched to a gene: 13. The CDR3: CASSPRGVAGGGEQFF. As DNA, the CDR3 is TGTGCCAGCAGCCCACGGGGAGTAGCGGGGGGTGGTGAGCAGTTCTTC.

Remarks on this clone: This same CDR3 is encoded by further DNA sequences in the sample. The chain couples TRBV13 to TRBJ2-1; 10 nucleotides agree with TRBD2. Germline V lookup: CDR1 PRHDT, CDR2 FYEKMQ (reference sequence). This CDR3 comprises 15 residues. V trimming: 5 bases; J trimming: 5 bases; junction bases outside the gene matches: 6. CDR3 in DNA: TGTGCCAGCAGCCTAAGCGGGGGGGGAAACAATGAGCAGTTCTTC. Its protein product is CASSLSGGGNNEQFF.

The genes are TRBV5-6 and TRBJ2-1; 8 bases are shared with TRBD1. The CDR3 consists of 17 residues. J was trimmed by 5 bases and V by 4 bases; bases with no gene match: 14. Germline V gene lookup returns CDR1 SGHDT and CDR2 YYEEEE. CDR3 DNA sequence: TGTGCCAGCAGCCCAGTTCAGGGGGCCGGGAAAAACAATGAGCAGTTCTTC. Amino acid sequence: CASSPVQGAGKNNEQFF. Drawing the rest from reference TRBV5-6 and TRBJ2-1, the complete variable domain is DAGVTQSPTHLIKTRGQQVTLRCSPKSGHDTVSWYQQALGQGPQFIFQYYEEEERQRGNFPDRFSGHQFPNYSSELNVNALLLGDSALYLCASSPVQGAGKNNEQFFGPGTRLTVL.

The chain carries TRBV5-1 and TRBJ2-5; 10 positions match TRBD1. The trim removed 0 bases at V and 2 bases at J, leaving 4 bases unmatched. CDR1 is SGHRS and CDR2 is YFSETQ in the germline V gene. CDR3 length equals 16 residues. The CDR3 here is CASSLGGQGGQETQYF. CDR3 in DNA: TGCGCCAGCAGCTTGGGAGGACAGGGGGGGCAAGAGACCCAGTACTTC.